This TCR beta chain stems from a study of shared clonotypes between healthy human individuals. Libraries were prepared by immunoSEQ multiplex PCR; TCRdb keeps only in-frame clonotypes and omits some of them. The sample includes under 2,500,000 clones, around 95% of them seen just once. The sample comprised naive CD4+ T cells sorted from blood. Subset specified: CD45RA+ positively selected. This receptor was taken from a man aged 18-30 years in good health.

Written as DNA, the CDR3 is TGTGCCAGCAGCTTGACACTAGCGGGCGCGGCGGAGACGCAGTATTTT. Amino acid sequence: CASSLTLAGAAETQYF. The rearrangement uses TRBV7-9 and TRBJ2-3; TRBD2 aligns across 9 bases. The CDR3 length is 16 residues. Unmatched junction bases numbered 13, after V lost 3 bases and J lost 9 bases. Germline lookup yields CDR1 SEHNR and CDR2 FQNEAQ (reference sequence).